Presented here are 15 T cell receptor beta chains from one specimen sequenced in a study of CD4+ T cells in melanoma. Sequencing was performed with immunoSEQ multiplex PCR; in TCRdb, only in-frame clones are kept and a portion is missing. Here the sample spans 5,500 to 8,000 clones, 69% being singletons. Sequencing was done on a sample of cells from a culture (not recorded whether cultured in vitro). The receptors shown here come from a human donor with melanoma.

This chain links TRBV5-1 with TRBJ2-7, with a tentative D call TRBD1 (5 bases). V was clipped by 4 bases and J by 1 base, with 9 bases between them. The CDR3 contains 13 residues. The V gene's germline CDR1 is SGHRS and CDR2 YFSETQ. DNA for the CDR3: TGCGCCAGCAGCGCGACAGATTCCTACGAGCAGTACTTC. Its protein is CASSATDSYEQYF.

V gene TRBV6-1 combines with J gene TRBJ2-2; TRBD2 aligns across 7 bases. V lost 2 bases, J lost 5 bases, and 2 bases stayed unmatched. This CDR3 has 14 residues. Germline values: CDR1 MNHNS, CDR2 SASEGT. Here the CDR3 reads CASSELAVTGELFF. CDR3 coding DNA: TGTGCCAGCAGTGAACTAGCGGTGACCGGGGAGCTGTTTTTT.

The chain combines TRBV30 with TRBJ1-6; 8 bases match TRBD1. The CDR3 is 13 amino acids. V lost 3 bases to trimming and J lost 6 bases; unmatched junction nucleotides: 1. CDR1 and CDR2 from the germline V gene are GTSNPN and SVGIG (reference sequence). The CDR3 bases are TGTGCCTGGAGGACAGGGGTTAATTCACCCCTCCACTTT. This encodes CAWRTGVNSPLHF.

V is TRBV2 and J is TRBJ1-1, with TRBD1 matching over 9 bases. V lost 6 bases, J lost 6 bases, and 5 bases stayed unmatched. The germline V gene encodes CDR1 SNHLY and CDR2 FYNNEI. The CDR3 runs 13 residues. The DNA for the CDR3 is TGTGCCAGCAGAGGACAGGGGCTCCCTGAAGCTTTCTTT. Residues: CASRGQGLPEAFF.

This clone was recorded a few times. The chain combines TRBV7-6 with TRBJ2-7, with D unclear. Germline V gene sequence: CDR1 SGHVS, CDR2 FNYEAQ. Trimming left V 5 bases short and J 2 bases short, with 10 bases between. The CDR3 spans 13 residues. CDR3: CASSPPGTYEQYF. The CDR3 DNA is TGTGCCAGCAGCCCGCCTGGGACCTACGAGCAGTACTTC.

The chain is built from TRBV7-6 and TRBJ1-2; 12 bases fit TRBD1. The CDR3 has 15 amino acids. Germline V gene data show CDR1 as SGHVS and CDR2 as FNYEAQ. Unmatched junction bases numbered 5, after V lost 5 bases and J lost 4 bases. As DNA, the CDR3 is TGTGCCAGCAGCCCAGGGACAGGGGGCGGCTATGGCTACACCTTC. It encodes CASSPGTGGGYGYTF.

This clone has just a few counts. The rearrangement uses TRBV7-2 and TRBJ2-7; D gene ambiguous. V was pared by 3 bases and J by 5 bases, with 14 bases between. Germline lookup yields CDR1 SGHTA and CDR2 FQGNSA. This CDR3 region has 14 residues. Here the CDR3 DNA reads TGTGCCAGCAGCTTTCCACCACCGTTGGACGAGCAGTACTTC. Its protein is CASSFPPPLDEQYF.

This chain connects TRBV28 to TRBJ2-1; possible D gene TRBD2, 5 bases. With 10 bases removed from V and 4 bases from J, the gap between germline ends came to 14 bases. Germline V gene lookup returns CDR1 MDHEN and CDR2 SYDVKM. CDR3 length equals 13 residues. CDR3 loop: CATEDSGYNEQFF. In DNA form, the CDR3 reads TGTGCCACGGAAGACTCGGGGTACAATGAGCAGTTCTTC. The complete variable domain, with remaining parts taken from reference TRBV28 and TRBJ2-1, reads DVKVTQSSRYLVKRTGEKVFLECVQDMDHENMFWYRQDPGLGLRLIYFSYDVKMKEKGDIPEGYSVSREKKERFSLILESASTNQTSMYLCATEDSGYNEQFFGPGTRLTVL.

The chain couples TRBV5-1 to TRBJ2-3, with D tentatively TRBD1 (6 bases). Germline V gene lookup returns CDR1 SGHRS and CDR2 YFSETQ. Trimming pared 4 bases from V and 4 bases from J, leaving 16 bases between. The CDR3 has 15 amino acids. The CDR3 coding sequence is TGCGCCAGCAGCGCACAGGGAAGTAAGGCAGATACGCAGTATTTT. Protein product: CASSAQGSKADTQYF.

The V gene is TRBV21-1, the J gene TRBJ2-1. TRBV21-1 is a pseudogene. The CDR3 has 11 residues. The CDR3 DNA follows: TGTGCCAGCAGCAAAATGACGGAGCAGTTCTTC. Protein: CASSKMTEQFF.

This CDR3 reads CASSPGQGEGYGYTF. As DNA, the CDR3 is TGCGCCAGCAGCCCGGGACAGGGGGAGGGCTATGGCTACACCTTC. The rearrangement joins TRBV5-1 to TRBJ1-2; the match to TRBD1 covers 11 bases. V lost 4 bases to trimming and J lost 4 bases; unmatched junction nucleotides: 6. The CDR3 has 15 amino acids. CDR1 is SGHRS, CDR2 YFSETQ, per germline.

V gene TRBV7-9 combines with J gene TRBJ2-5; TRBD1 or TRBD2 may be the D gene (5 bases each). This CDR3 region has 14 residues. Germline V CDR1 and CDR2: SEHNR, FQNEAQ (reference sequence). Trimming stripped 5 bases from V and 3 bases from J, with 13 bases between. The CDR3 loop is CASSPTAAKETQYF. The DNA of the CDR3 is TGTGCCAGCAGCCCGACAGCGGCCAAAGAGACCCAGTACTTC.

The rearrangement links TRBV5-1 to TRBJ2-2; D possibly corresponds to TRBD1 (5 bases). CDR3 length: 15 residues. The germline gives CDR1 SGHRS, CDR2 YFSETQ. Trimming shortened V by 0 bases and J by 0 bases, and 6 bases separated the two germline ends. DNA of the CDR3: TGCGCCAGCAGCTTGGGACAGACGAACACCGGGGAGCTGTTTTTT. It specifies CASSLGQTNTGELFF.

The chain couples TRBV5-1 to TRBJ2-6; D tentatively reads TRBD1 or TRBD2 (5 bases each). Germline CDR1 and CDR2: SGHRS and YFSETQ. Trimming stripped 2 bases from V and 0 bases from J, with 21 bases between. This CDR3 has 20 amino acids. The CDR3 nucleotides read TGCGCCAGCAGCTTCGGGACGGGTCAGTCCCCACTCTCTGGGGCCAACGTCCTGACTTTC. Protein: CASSFGTGQSPLSGANVLTF.

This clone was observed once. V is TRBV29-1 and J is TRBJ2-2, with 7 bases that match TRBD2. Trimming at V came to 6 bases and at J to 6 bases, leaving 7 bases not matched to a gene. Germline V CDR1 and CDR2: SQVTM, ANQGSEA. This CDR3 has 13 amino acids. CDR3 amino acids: CSVGLFNPGELFF. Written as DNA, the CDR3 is TGCAGCGTGGGACTATTTAACCCCGGGGAGCTGTTTTTT.